The 18 T cell receptor beta chains below come from one sample, sequenced in a study of blood T cell repertoires in COVID-19. The protocol was immunoSEQ multiplex PCR, while the TCRdb copy is restricted to in-frame clones and leaves out a portion. The profile covers about 26,000 clones, with approximately 66% appearing a single time and 6% to 9.5% taken by the ten largest. The sample comprised peripheral blood. The receptors here all came from a man in his fifties or sixties with active or convalescent COVID-19.

J is TRBJ2-1 and V is TRBV24-1; no clear D gene. Germline V gives CDR1 KGHDR, CDR2 SFDVKD. This CDR3 region has 14 residues. V was trimmed by 2 bases and J by 9 bases, leaving 13 bases between them. The chain's CDR3 is CATSDSSTAVEQFF. The CDR3 region has the DNA TGTGCCACCAGTGATTCATCGACTGCGGTTGAGCAGTTCTTC.

The chain uses TRBV5-1 and TRBJ1-1; D might be TRBD1 (5 bases). Trimming took off 5 bases at V and 5 bases at J, with 16 bases between the two ends. CDR3 size: 14 residues. Germline CDR1 and CDR2: SGHRS and YFSETQ. The CDR3 nucleotides read TGCGCCAGCAGTGGGGAGGGTCGGGGGACTGAAGCTTTCTTT. This translates into CASSGEGRGTEAFF.

This chain joins TRBV18 and TRBJ1-2; no clear D. This CDR3 comprises 14 residues. From germline, CDR1 is KGHSH and CDR2 LQKENI. V was clipped by 3 bases and J by 6 bases, with 14 bases between them. The CDR3 spells CASSPEAVNHGYTF. In DNA, the CDR3 is TGTGCCAGCTCACCGGAGGCAGTCAACCATGGCTACACCTTC.

This chain connects TRBV7-9 to TRBJ2-7; 7 bases are shared with TRBD1. Germline V gives CDR1 SEHNR, CDR2 FQNEAQ (reference sequence). After removal of 2 bases from V and 6 bases from J, the junction contained 1 base not matched to a gene. The CDR3 runs 12 residues. The CDR3 bases are TGTGCCAGCAGCTTACCAGGGGGCGAGCAGTACTTC. This encodes CASSLPGGEQYF. Full variable domain (rest looked up from reference TRBV7-9 and TRBJ2-7): DTGVSQNPRHKITKRGQNVTFRCDPISEHNRLYWYRQTLGQGPEFLTYFQNEAQLEKSRLLSDRFSAERPKGSFSTLEIQRTEQGDSAMYLCASSLPGGEQYFGPGTRLTVT.

The CDR3 nucleotides are TGTGCCAGCAGCGTGGGGACAGGAACCTCTGGGGCCAACGTCCTGACTTTC. It encodes CASSVGTGTSGANVLTF. J is TRBJ2-6 and V is TRBV9; 8 positions agree with TRBD1. Germline V gives CDR1 SGDLS, CDR2 YYNGEE. The J segment lost 0 bases and the V segment lost 2 bases, leaving 4 bases of the junction unmatched. There are 17 residues in the CDR3.

This clone was observed a handful of times. J is TRBJ1-4 and V is TRBV5-1; 7 nucleotides line up with TRBD1. V lost 3 bases and J lost 1; bases outside the gene matches: 3. The length of the CDR3 is 15 residues. The V gene's germline CDR1 is SGHRS and CDR2 YFSETQ. The CDR3 DNA reads TGCGCCAGCAGCTACTCAGGGGGAACTAATGAAAAACTGTTTTTT. Protein: CASSYSGGTNEKLFF.

The chain is built from TRBV6-5 and TRBJ2-7; weak D call: TRBD2 (7 bases). Germline loops: CDR1 MNHEY, CDR2 SVGAGI. V lost 6 bases to trimming and J lost 3 bases, with 18 bases between them. The length of the CDR3 is 15 residues. The CDR3 DNA is TGTGCCAGCAGCCTAGGGGGAGGGATACTCTACGAGCAGTACTTC. Encoded protein: CASSLGGGILYEQYF.

The chain links TRBV23-1 to TRBJ1-2, with 9 bases aligning to TRBD1. TRBV23-1 is an ORF, with its function uncertain. The J segment lost 5 bases and the V segment lost 7 bases, leaving 14 bases of the junction unmatched. The CDR3 runs to 16 residues. This CDR3 reads CASTPKRTGESYGYTF. The DNA for the CDR3 is TGCGCCAGCACCCCCAAGAGGACAGGGGAAAGTTATGGCTACACCTTC.

The chain joins TRBV18 to TRBJ1-1; tentative D call: TRBD1 (5 bases). From germline, CDR1 is KGHSH and CDR2 LQKENI. The CDR3 has 17 residues. Trimming shortened V by 4 bases and J by 0 bases, and 18 bases separated the two germline ends. The CDR3, as DNA: TGTGCCAGCTCACTTGCTGGAGCAGGGAACATGAACACTGAAGCTTTCTTT. Encoded protein: CASSLAGAGNMNTEAFF.

About this clone: As the CDR3 is not closed by the conserved phenylalanine or tryptophan, this likely results from a read error. No DNA is shown, since the ends of the CDR3 on it are uncertain; the CDR3 is the one TCRdb lists. The chain couples TRBV23-1 to TRBJ2-4; the D call of TRBD1 is as the table states it, not checked on the DNA. TRBV23-1 is assigned to the ORF class and has an uncertain function. The CDR3 spans 10 amino acids, including both terminal residues. Here the CDR3 reads CASSQEEQAK.

This clone turned up a few times. The chain employs TRBV7-6 and TRBJ1-1; 12 bases align to TRBD1. This CDR3 region has 16 residues. CDR1 and CDR2 from the germline V gene are SGHVS and FNYEAQ. Trimming took 1 base from V and 5 from J; bases not matched to a gene: 5. Written as DNA, the CDR3 is TGTGCCAGCAGCTTAGGGGGACAGGGGGCAAAAACTGAAGCTTTCTTT. Amino acids: CASSLGGQGAKTEAFF. The variable domain in full, completed from reference TRBV7-6 and TRBJ1-1, reads GAGVSQSPRYKVTKRGQDVALRCDPISGHVSLYWYRQALGQGPEFLTYFNYEAQQDKSGLPNDRFSAERPEGSISTLTIQRTEQRDSAMYRCASSLGGQGAKTEAFFGQGTRLTVV.

Turning to this clone: Other DNA variants within this sample encode the same CDR3. This chain connects TRBV29-1 to TRBJ2-2; the match to TRBD1 covers 7 bases. The CDR3 totals 13 residues. Trimming took 7 bases from V and 2 from J; bases not matched to a gene: 4. Germline lookup yields CDR1 SQVTM and CDR2 ANQGSEA. CDR3 nucleotides: TGCAGCGGGGGGACAGCTAACACCGGGGAGCTGTTTTTT. As protein: CSGGTANTGELFF.

The chain joins TRBV6-5 to TRBJ2-5, with 7 bases matching TRBD1. The germline V gene encodes CDR1 MNHEY and CDR2 SVGAGI. The V segment lost 7 bases and the J segment 5 bases; nucleotides outside the gene matches: 13. The CDR3 loop spans 15 amino acids. This chain's CDR3 is CASTLTGARGETQYF. In DNA, the CDR3 is TGTGCCAGCACCCTTACAGGGGCTCGCGGCGAGACCCAGTACTTC.

The rearrangement links TRBV6-1 to TRBJ1-2; D might be TRBD1 (6 bases). This CDR3 has 15 amino acids. Trimming shortened V by 8 bases and J by 4 bases, and 20 bases separated the two germline ends. Per germline, CDR1 MNHNS and CDR2 SASEGT. Here the CDR3 DNA reads TGTGCCAGCTCCCTCAGGGGTTTAGGCGCCTATGGCTACACCTTC. It translates to CASSLRGLGAYGYTF.

The chain employs TRBV11-2 and TRBJ1-4, with D possibly being TRBD1 (5 bases). The CDR3 has 13 amino acids. The germline gives CDR1 SGHAT, CDR2 FQNNGV. V lost 8 bases to trimming and J lost 7 bases, with 14 bases between them. The CDR3 here is CASRLGAAEKLFF. The CDR3 DNA reads TGTGCCAGCCGGCTTGGGGCGGCTGAAAAACTGTTTTTT.

This clone occurred a few times. V is TRBV12-5 and J is TRBJ1-1; no clear D. The CDR3 runs 13 residues. Germline lookup yields CDR1 LGHNT and CDR2 FRNRAP. V lost 1 base and J lost 4, with 7 bases in between. CDR3 coding DNA: TGTGCTAGTGGTTTGGACTATGGCACTGAAGCTTTCTTT. Residues: CASGLDYGTEAFF.

A few counts support this clone. The V and J genes are TRBV5-8 and TRBJ1-5; TRBD1 aligns across 9 bases. Germline CDR1 reads SGHTS; CDR2 reads YDEGEE. Unmatched junction bases numbered 6, after V lost 3 bases and J lost 5 bases. CDR3 length equals 15 residues. The CDR3 DNA follows: TGTGCCAGCAGCTCATTACAGGGGGCATATCAGCCCCAGCATTTT. Protein product: CASSSLQGAYQPQHF.

The count of this clone is one. The CDR3 DNA follows: TGTGCCAGCAGCCGAACTAGCGGGAGGGAAAGACGGACAGATACGCAGTATTTT. It yields the protein CASSRTSGRERRTDTQYF. V gene TRBV7-9 combines with J gene TRBJ2-3; 13 nucleotides agree with TRBD2. Germline V gene lookup returns CDR1 SEHNR and CDR2 FQNEAQ (reference sequence). The CDR3 contains 18 residues. J was trimmed by 3 bases and V by 5 bases; bases with no gene match: 11.